Below are 12 T cell receptor beta chains sequenced from a single sample in a study of T cells in Graves' hyperthyroidism and ophthalmopathy. Researchers took RNA transcripts and amplified the TCR beta CDR3 regions from them. The TCR CDR3 was amplified in a first-round RT-PCR using the HTBI primer set. TCRdb ran MiXCR on the multiplex PCR reads and lists one entry per CDR3 protein. The sample contains hundreds of thousands of distinct CDR3 sequences, approximately 14% of which appear only once. Sequenced sample: blood. The receptor set was obtained from a woman aged 45 to 65 with Graves' ophthalmopathy.

The table lists this clonotype with many counts. This chain uses TRBV28 with TRBJ1-6; no definite D call. Germline assignment: CDR1 MDHEN and CDR2 SYDVKM. Trimming took off 3 bases at V and 0 bases at J, with 15 bases between the two ends. The CDR3 covers 18 residues. The CDR3 loop is CASSFGATGSSYNSPLHF. The CDR3 DNA is TGTGCCAGCAGTTTCGGCGCGACGGGTAGCTCCTATAATTCACCCCTCCACTTT.

The table lists this clonotype with many counts. CDR3 nucleotide sequence: TGTGCCAGCAGCCAAGTGCGGGAGTTTACCCAGTACTTC. Its protein is CASSQVREFTQYF. J is TRBJ2-5 and V is TRBV3-1, with 7 positions matching TRBD2. CDR3 length equals 13 residues. CDR1 LGHDT and CDR2 YNNKEL come from the germline V gene (reference sequence). Trimming at V came to 1 base and at J to 8 bases, leaving 4 bases not matched to a gene.

The V and J genes are TRBV24-1 and TRBJ2-2; D unresolved. CDR3 length: 16 amino acids. The V and J ends lost 1 base and 0 bases respectively, with 8 bases between them. Germline-derived CDR1 and CDR2 are KGHDR and SFDVKD. CDR3 region: CATSDFRFANTGELFF. DNA for the CDR3: TGTGCCACCAGTGATTTTAGATTCGCGAACACCGGGGAGCTGTTTTTT.

This clonotype was counted a few times. This sequence joins TRBV6-1 and TRBJ1-1; no reliable D call. V was clipped by 6 bases and J by 1 base, with 18 bases between them. The CDR3 is 16 amino acids. Germline V gene lookup returns CDR1 MNHNS and CDR2 SASEGT. The CDR3 DNA sequence: TGTGCCAGCAGACCCACGGGCCTTAGTACGAACACTGAAGCTTTCTTT. This codes for CASRPTGLSTNTEAFF.

This clonotype was detected many times. This rearrangement joins TRBV7-9 to TRBJ1-5; D unclear. The CDR3 consists of 17 residues. Germline V gives CDR1 SEHNR, CDR2 FQNEAQ (reference sequence). Trimming stripped 2 bases from V and 1 base from J, with 15 bases between. CDR3 nucleotides: TGTGCCAGCAGCTTATCACCCATGGACCCGAGCAATCAGCCCCAGCATTTT. Protein product: CASSLSPMDPSNQPQHF.

Ten or more counts support this clonotype. This rearrangement joins TRBV19 to TRBJ2-7; D gene uncertain. V lost 3 bases, J lost 3 bases, and 12 bases lay in between. The germline CDR1 and CDR2 sequences are LNHDA and SQIVND (reference sequence). This CDR3 is 14 amino acids long. The CDR3 DNA reads TGTGCCAGTAGTATGACCGCTCCCTACTACGAGCAGTACTTC. Encoded protein: CASSMTAPYYEQYF.

As concerns this clonotype: A much larger clonotype is one base distant, so this may be a read error. The chain joins TRBV4-3 to TRBJ2-7; D remains unclear. This CDR3 contains 15 residues. Trimming shortened V by 4 bases and J by 2 bases, and 15 bases separated the two germline ends. CDR1 is LGHNA, CDR2 YSLEER, per germline. CDR3 DNA: TGCGCCAGCAGCCTAGATTATAGGTCCACCTACGAGCAGTACTTC. Translation gives CASSLDYRSTYEQYF.

This chain links TRBV6-1 with TRBJ2-2; 13 bases line up with TRBD2. The CDR3 runs 18 residues. Germline V CDR1 and CDR2: MNHNS, SASEGT. The J segment lost 4 bases and the V segment lost 6 bases, leaving 11 bases of the junction unmatched. The CDR3 sequence is CASSPLLAGGTFTGELFF. CDR3 in DNA: TGTGCCAGCAGCCCCCTACTAGCGGGAGGGACGTTCACCGGGGAGCTGTTTTTT.

The rearrangement links TRBV7-9 to TRBJ2-5, with D maybe TRBD2 (5 bases). CDR1 and CDR2 from the germline V gene are SEHNR and FQNEAQ (reference sequence). This CDR3 spans 15 amino acids. The ends were cut back, 3 bases at V and 2 bases at J, with 13 bases in the middle. CDR3 loop: CASSFSGNFQETQYF. The CDR3 DNA follows: TGTGCCAGCAGCTTTTCCGGGAACTTTCAAGAGACCCAGTACTTC. Full variable domain (missing parts from reference TRBV7-9 and TRBJ2-5): DTGVSQNPRHKITKRGQNVTFRCDPISEHNRLYWYRQTLGQGPEFLTYFQNEAQLEKSRLLSDRFSAERPKGSFSTLEIQRTEQGDSAMYLCASSFSGNFQETQYFGPGTRLLVL.

The chain links TRBV27 to TRBJ2-3; D call uncertain. Looked up from germline, CDR1 is MNHEY and CDR2 is SMNVEV (reference sequence). This CDR3 spans 14 amino acids. The ends were cut back, 3 bases at V and 2 bases at J, with 9 bases in the middle. CDR3 in amino acids: CASSFQQPTDTQYF. CDR3 coding DNA: TGTGCCAGCAGTTTTCAGCAGCCCACAGATACGCAGTATTTT.

At least ten counts were recorded for this clonotype. The chain joins TRBV20-1 to TRBJ1-6; 7 bases fit TRBD1. V lost 3 bases and J lost 10; bases outside the gene matches: 12. This CDR3 is 15 amino acids long. Per the germline V gene, CDR1 is DFQATT and CDR2 is SNEGSKA (reference sequence). The CDR3 nucleotides read TGCAGTGCTAGGGGCATAGGGGGCTGGGACTCACCCCTCCACTTT. It encodes CSARGIGGWDSPLHF.

This clonotype has a handful of counts. The V and J genes are TRBV6-1 and TRBJ1-5; 10 nucleotides match TRBD1. The germline V gene encodes CDR1 MNHNS and CDR2 SASEGT. The CDR3 loop spans 15 amino acids. Trimming took 9 bases from V and 1 from J; bases not matched to a gene: 6. In DNA, the CDR3 is TGTGCCAGTCGGACAGGGGGTTGGAGCAATCAGCCCCAGCATTTT. Encoded protein: CASRTGGWSNQPQHF.